A selection of T cell receptor beta chains follows, all from one sample in a study of PD-L1 blockade in urothelial cancer. Libraries were prepared by immunoSEQ multiplex PCR; TCRdb keeps only in-frame clonotypes and omits some of them. The profile shows 90,000 to 100,000 clones, 85% to 90% of them singletons. This material consisted of PBMCs, taken around atezolizumab (anti-PD-L1) treatment. These receptor sequences come from a man aged 55 to 70 with urothelial cancer. Each CDR3 is given with its conserved first and last residue. A D gene is named only where the DNA matches it firmly. The size field is filled for only some rows; it gives once, few, many or a size class.

TRBJ2-1	TRBV4-2	TRBD2	.	CASSPLAGSSYNEQFF	TGTGCCAGCAGCCCCCTAGCGGGCAGCTCCTACAATGAGCAGTTCTTC
TRBJ1-1	TRBV6-1	.	.	CASSEASRRNTEAFF	TGTGCCAGCAGTGAAGCGAGTCGGAGGAACACTGAAGCTTTCTTT
TRBJ2-1	TRBV5-4	.	.	CASSLAGTAYNEQFF	TGTGCCAGCAGCTTAGCCGGGACTGCCTACAATGAGCAGTTCTTC
TRBJ2-7	TRBV14	TRBD2	few	CASTPGLGEKEQYF	TGTGCCAGCACTCCGGGACTAGGTGAGAAGGAGCAGTACTTC
TRBJ1-5	TRBV2	.	.	CASSEALGGGNQPQHF	TGTGCCAGCAGTGAAGCTTTAGGGGGAGGCAATCAGCCCCAGCATTTT
TRBJ1-1	TRBV7-8	.	.	CASSFGRGNTEAFF	TGTGCCAGCAGCTTTGGGAGGGGGAACACTGAAGCTTTCTTT
TRBJ2-2	TRBV5-1	TRBD2	.	CASSPTGTSAPNTGELFF	TGCGCCAGCAGCCCCACCGGGACTAGCGCGCCGAACACCGGGGAGCTGTTTTTT
TRBJ1-1	TRBV30	.	few	CAWGTPEAFF	TGTGCCTGGGGGACTCCTGAAGCTTTCTTT
TRBJ1-2	TRBV20-1	.	.	CSATGTHGYTF	TGCAGTGCTACCGGGACTCATGGCTACACCTTC
TRBJ1-2	TRBV5-1	.	.	CASSSGPGEHGYTF	TGCGCCAGCAGCTCCGGCCCAGGGGAACATGGCTACACCTTC
TRBJ1-2	TRBV2	.	.	CASSEQGRGYTF	TGTGCCAGCAGTGAACAGGGTCGGGGCTACACCTTC
TRBJ2-3	TRBV5-1	.	.	CASSSDRHTDTQYF	TGCGCCAGCAGTTCCGACAGACACACAGATACGCAGTATTTT
TRBJ2-7	TRBV9	TRBD2	once	CASSVDAGGRRSRHEQYF	TGTGCCAGCAGCGTAGATGCCGGCGGGAGGCGCTCACGCCACGAGCAGTACTTC
TRBJ2-3	TRBV6-4	.	once	CASSVGVSTDTQYF	TGTGCCAGCAGTGTCGGGGTCAGCACAGATACGCAGTATTTT
TRBJ2-5	TRBV10-2	.	.	CASSESRGRETQYF	TGCGCCAGCAGTGAGTCTAGGGGCCGAGAGACCCAGTACTTC
TRBJ1-1	TRBV28	.	.	CASIGGLGNTEAFF	TGTGCCAGCATCGGGGGGCTGGGGAACACTGAAGCTTTCTTT
TRBJ1-2	TRBV4-3	TRBD1	.	CASSPLDRGREGYTF	TGCGCCAGCAGCCCCCTGGACAGGGGGCGCGAGGGCTACACCTTC
TRBJ2-2	TRBV5-6	.	.	CASRVTGKAGELFF	TGTGCCAGCAGAGTCACAGGGAAAGCCGGGGAGCTGTTTTTT
TRBJ2-7	TRBV5-1	.	.	CASSSLNRAYEQYF	TGCGCCAGCAGCTCCCTTAATCGGGCCTACGAGCAGTACTTC
TRBJ1-2	TRBV6-1	TRBD1	.	CASSPQGARDYGYTF	TGTGCCAGCAGCCCACAGGGGGCGCGAGACTATGGCTACACCTTC
TRBJ2-7	TRBV19	.	.	CASSAGQVYEQYF	TGTGCCAGTAGCGCGGGGCAGGTATACGAGCAGTACTTC
TRBJ1-2	TRBV6-1	TRBD1	.	CASSIRDREGYTF	TGTGCCAGCAGTATCCGGGACAGGGAGGGCTACACCTTC
TRBJ2-3	TRBV7-6	TRBD2	.	CASSLTSGGATDTQYF	TGTGCCAGCAGCCTGACTAGCGGGGGGGCGACAGATACGCAGTATTTT
TRBJ2-5	TRBV11-2	TRBD1	few	CASSRGDRAQETQYF	TGTGCCAGCAGCCGAGGGGACAGGGCACAAGAGACCCAGTACTTC
TRBJ1-2	TRBV6-5	.	.	CASSLTFNYGYTF	TGTGCCAGCAGTCTGACATTCAACTATGGCTACACCTTC
TRBJ1-3	TRBV5-1	.	.	CASSLCHRLPISGNTIYF	TGCGCCAGCAGCTTGTGCCACCGTCTTCCTATCTCTGGAAACACCATATATTTT
TRBJ2-1	TRBV19	TRBD2	.	CASSSSSGRHNNEQFF	TGTGCCAGTAGTTCTTCTAGCGGGAGACACAACAATGAGCAGTTCTTC
TRBJ1-4	TRBV4-1	TRBD1	.	CASSQDLSGTGHEKLFF	TGCGCCAGCAGCCAAGATCTTTCCGGGACAGGGCACGAAAAACTGTTTTTT
TRBJ2-7	TRBV2	.	.	CASSEGAGGNSYEQYF	TGTGCCAGCAGTGAAGGGGCAGGGGGGAACTCCTACGAGCAGTACTTC
TRBJ2-5	TRBV7-6	.	.	CASSFGTQETQYF	TGTGCCAGCAGCTTCGGGACTCAAGAGACCCAGTACTTC
TRBJ2-7	TRBV7-2	.	few	CASSQDGVTITNF	TGTGCCAGCAGTCAGGACGGGGTAACGATAACAAACTTC
TRBJ2-7	TRBV28	.	.	CASSLIGRVQQYF	TGTGCCAGCAGTTTAATAGGCAGGGTCCAGCAGTACTTC
TRBJ1-1	TRBV4-1	.	.	CASSQEQMSWTEAFF	TGCGCCAGCAGCCAAGAGCAGATGTCGTGGACTGAAGCTTTCTTT
TRBJ2-3	TRBV9	TRBD2	once	CASSVFSGLDTDTQYF	TGTGCCAGCAGCGTTTTTAGCGGGCTTGACACAGATACGCAGTATTTT
TRBJ1-1	TRBV25-1	.	.	CASSDQGTAEAFF	TGTGCCAGCAGTGACCAGGGGACCGCTGAAGCTTTCTTT
TRBJ2-5	TRBV5-1	TRBD2	once	CASSPSFWTRGETQYF	TGCGCCAGCAGCCCTTCTTTTTGGACTAGGGGAGAGACCCAGTACTTC
TRBJ2-3	TRBV7-8	.	.	CASSLADTPDTQYF	TGTGCCAGCAGCTTAGCCGACACTCCAGATACGCAGTATTTT
TRBJ1-2	TRBV27	TRBD1	.	CASGGTGPRYGYTF	TGTGCCAGCGGTGGGACAGGCCCCCGCTATGGCTACACCTTC
TRBJ2-6	TRBV30	.	.	CAHSGSGANVLTF	TGTGCTCACTCGGGCTCTGGGGCCAACGTCCTGACTTTC